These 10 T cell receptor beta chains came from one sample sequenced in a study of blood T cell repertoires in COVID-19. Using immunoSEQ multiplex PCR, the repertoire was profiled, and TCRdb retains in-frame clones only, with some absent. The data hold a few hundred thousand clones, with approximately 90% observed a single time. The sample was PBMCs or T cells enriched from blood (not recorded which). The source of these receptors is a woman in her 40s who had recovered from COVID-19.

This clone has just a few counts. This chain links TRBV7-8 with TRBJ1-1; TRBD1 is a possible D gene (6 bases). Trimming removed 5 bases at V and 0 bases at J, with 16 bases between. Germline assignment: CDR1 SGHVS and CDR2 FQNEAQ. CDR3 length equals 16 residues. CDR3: CASSRKHRDLNTEAFF. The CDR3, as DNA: TGTGCCAGCAGCCGAAAGCACAGGGATTTGAACACTGAAGCTTTCTTT. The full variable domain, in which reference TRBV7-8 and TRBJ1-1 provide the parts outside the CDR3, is GAGVSQSPRYKVAKRGQDVALRCDPISGHVSLFWYQQALGQGPEFLTYFQNEAQLDKSGLPSDRFFAERPEGSVSTLKIQRTQQEDSAVYLCASSRKHRDLNTEAFFGQGTRLTVV.

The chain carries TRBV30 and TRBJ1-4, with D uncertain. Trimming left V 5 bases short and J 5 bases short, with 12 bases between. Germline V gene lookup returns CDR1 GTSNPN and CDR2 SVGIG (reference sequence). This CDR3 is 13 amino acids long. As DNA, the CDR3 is TGTGCCTGGGCTTACATTCCCAATGAAAAACTGTTTTTT. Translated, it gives CAWAYIPNEKLFF.

The CDR3 is CATSRVGGGEETQYF. In nucleotides, the CDR3 is TGTGCCACCAGCAGAGTTGGCGGGGGGGAGGAGACCCAGTACTTC. The V gene is TRBV15, the J gene TRBJ2-5; 9 bases agree with TRBD2. Trimming cost V 1 base and J 5 bases; bases outside gene matches: 5. The V gene's germline CDR1 is LNHNV and CDR2 YYDKDF (reference sequence). This CDR3 is built from 15 residues.

CDR3 amino acids: CASSKGARRGGDTYGYTF. The CDR3 bases are TGTGCCAGCAGCAAAGGAGCCCGGAGGGGGGGTGATACCTATGGCTACACCTTC. This chain links TRBV21-1 with TRBJ1-2. TRBV21-1 is a documented pseudogene. This CDR3 has 18 amino acids.

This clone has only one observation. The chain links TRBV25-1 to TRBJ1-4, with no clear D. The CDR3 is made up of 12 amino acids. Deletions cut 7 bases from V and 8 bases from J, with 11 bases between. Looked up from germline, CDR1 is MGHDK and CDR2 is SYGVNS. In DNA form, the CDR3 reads TGTGCCAGCAAAGGATGGGAGGAAAAACTGTTTTTT. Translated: CASKGWEEKLFF.

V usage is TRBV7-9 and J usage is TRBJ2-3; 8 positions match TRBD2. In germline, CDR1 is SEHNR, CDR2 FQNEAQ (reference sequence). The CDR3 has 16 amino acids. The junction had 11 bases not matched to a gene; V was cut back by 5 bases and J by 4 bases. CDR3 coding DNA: TGTGCCAGCAGCCCGTCTAGCGGGCTGGGAGCAGATACGCAGTATTTT. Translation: CASSPSSGLGADTQYF.

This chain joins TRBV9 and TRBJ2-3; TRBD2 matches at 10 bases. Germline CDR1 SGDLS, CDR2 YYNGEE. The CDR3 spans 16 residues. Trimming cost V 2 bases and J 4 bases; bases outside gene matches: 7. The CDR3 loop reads CASSVGGAGGADTQYF. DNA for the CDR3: TGTGCCAGCAGCGTCGGAGGAGCGGGGGGGGCAGATACGCAGTATTTT. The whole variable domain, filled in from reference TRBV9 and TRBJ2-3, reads DSGVTQTPKHLITATGQRVTLRCSPRSGDLSVYWYQQSLDQGLQFLIQYYNGEERAKGNILERFSAQQFPDLHSELNLSSLELGDSALYFCASSVGGAGGADTQYFGPGTRLTVL.

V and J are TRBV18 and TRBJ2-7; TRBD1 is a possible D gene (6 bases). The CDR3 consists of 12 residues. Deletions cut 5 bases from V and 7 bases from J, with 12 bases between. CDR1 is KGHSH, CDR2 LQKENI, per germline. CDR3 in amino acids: CASSWTETEQYF. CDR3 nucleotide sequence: TGTGCCAGCTCATGGACAGAAACGGAGCAGTACTTC.

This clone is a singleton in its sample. The DNA for the CDR3 is TGCGCCAGCAGCTCAGACCAGACAGGGGGCTACGAGCAGTACTTC. Translating gives CASSSDQTGGYEQYF. The chain couples TRBV4-1 to TRBJ2-7; 9 bases align to TRBD1. The CDR3 runs to 15 residues. Trimming cost V 5 bases and J 3 bases; bases outside gene matches: 8. Germline lookup yields CDR1 MGHRA and CDR2 YSYEKL.

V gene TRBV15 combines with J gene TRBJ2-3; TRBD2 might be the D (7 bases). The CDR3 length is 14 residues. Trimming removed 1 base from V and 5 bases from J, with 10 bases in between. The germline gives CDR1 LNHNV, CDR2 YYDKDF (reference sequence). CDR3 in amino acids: CATSRGGGQDTQYF. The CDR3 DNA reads TGTGCCACCAGCAGAGGCGGGGGACAAGATACGCAGTATTTT.